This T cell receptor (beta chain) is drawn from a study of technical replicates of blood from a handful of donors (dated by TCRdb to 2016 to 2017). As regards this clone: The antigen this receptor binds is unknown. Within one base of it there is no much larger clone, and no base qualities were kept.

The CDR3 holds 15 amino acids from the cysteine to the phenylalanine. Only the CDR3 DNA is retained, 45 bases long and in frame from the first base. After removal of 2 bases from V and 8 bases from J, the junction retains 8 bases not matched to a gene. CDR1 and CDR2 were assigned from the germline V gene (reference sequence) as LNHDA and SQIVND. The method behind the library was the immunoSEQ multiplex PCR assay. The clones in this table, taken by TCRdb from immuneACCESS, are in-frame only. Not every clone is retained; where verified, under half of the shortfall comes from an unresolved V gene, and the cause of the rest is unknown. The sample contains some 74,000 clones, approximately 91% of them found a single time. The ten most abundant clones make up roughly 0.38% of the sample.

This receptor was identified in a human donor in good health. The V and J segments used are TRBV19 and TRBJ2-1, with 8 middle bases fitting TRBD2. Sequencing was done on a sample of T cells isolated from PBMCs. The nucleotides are TGTGCCAGTAGTATAATAGCGGGGTCCGGGGATGAGCAGTTCTTC. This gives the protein CASSIIAGSGDEQFF.